A single sample is the source of the 10 T cell receptor beta chains below, sequenced in a study of shared clonotypes between healthy human individuals. Generated by immunoSEQ multiplex PCR, the TCRdb table keeps only in-frame clones and is missing some. Altogether 1.5 million to 2.5 million clones are present, 85% to 95% being singletons, with the ten largest covering 0.95% to 1.5%. CD45RO negativity and positive selection for CCR7 defined naive CD8 cells, a population that excluded terminally differentiated effector memory CD45RA+ cells. The sequenced material came from naive CD8+ T cells sorted from blood. Receptor source: a man between 18 and 29 years old in good health.

As for this clone: At one boundary the junction diverges from the germline segment, which might be a read error. The chain's CDR3 is CASLQRLNTEAFF. The CDR3, as DNA: TGTGCCAGTTTACAAAGGTTGAATACTGAAGCTTTCTTT. The chain uses TRBV28 and TRBJ1-1; no reliable D call. Germline CDR1 and CDR2: MDHEN and SYDVKM. There are 13 residues in the CDR3.

The gene calls are TRBV11-2 and TRBJ2-5; D ambiguous. Germline-derived CDR1 and CDR2 are SGHAT and FQNNGV. Trimming pared 0 bases from V and 0 bases from J, leaving 14 bases between. This CDR3 region has 17 residues. As DNA, the CDR3 is TGTGCCAGCAGCTTAGATGGGCGAGTACCGTACCAAGAGACCCAGTACTTC. Amino acids: CASSLDGRVPYQETQYF.

The rearrangement joins TRBV9 to TRBJ1-3; TRBD1 agrees at 11 bases. This CDR3 spans 17 amino acids. Trimming at V came to 0 bases and at J to 3 bases, leaving 5 bases not matched to a gene. Per the germline V gene, CDR1 is SGDLS and CDR2 is YYNGEE. CDR3 protein: CASSVGTGGGLGNTIYF. For the CDR3, the DNA is TGTGCCAGCAGCGTAGGGACAGGGGGCGGACTTGGAAACACCATATATTTT.

The rearrangement joins TRBV29-1 to TRBJ2-5; D assignment may be TRBD1 or TRBD2 (6 bases each). The CDR3 runs to 12 residues. Germline lookup yields CDR1 SQVTM and CDR2 ANQGSEA. Trimming removed 7 bases from V and 5 bases from J, with 14 bases in between. The CDR3, as DNA: TGCAGCGCGGCCGGGGGCCCGGAGACCCAGTACTTC. Translated: CSAAGGPETQYF. Together with reference TRBV29-1 and TRBJ2-5, the CDR3 gives the full variable domain: SAVISQKPSRDICQRGTSLTIQCQVDSQVTMMFWYRQQPGQSLTLIATANQGSEATYESGFVIDKFPISRPNLTFSTLTVSNMSPEDSSIYLCSAAGGPETQYFGPGTRLLVL.

This chain uses TRBV28 with TRBJ1-6, with TRBD1 identical over 7 bases. The CDR3 has 14 residues. Per the germline V gene, CDR1 is MDHEN and CDR2 is SYDVKM. The trim removed 4 bases at V and 8 bases at J, leaving 5 bases unmatched. The CDR3 protein is CASSSTRGHSPLHF. As DNA, the CDR3 is TGTGCCAGCAGTTCGACGAGGGGGCATTCACCCCTCCACTTT.

For this clone: One junction end does not reproduce the germline sequence, and a read error may be involved. This rearrangement joins TRBV7-7 to TRBJ2-3; 8 bases agree with TRBD2. The CDR3 consists of 15 residues. Germline CDR1 is SSHAT and CDR2 is FNYEAQ (reference sequence). CDR3: CASSLTSGPSDTQYF. Written as DNA, the CDR3 is TGTGCTAGCAGCTTAACTAGCGGACCTTCAGATACGCAGTATTTT.

The genes are TRBV28 and TRBJ2-7; D unclear. Germline assignment: CDR1 MDHEN and CDR2 SYDVKM. The CDR3 has 14 amino acids. V was pared by 5 bases and J by 7 bases, with 18 bases between. The CDR3 region is CASSLYLGFEEQYF. CDR3 coding DNA: TGTGCCAGCAGTCTATACTTGGGTTTCGAGGAGCAGTACTTC. Based on the CDR3 plus reference TRBV28 and TRBJ2-7, the full variable domain is DVKVTQSSRYLVKRTGEKVFLECVQDMDHENMFWYRQDPGLGLRLIYFSYDVKMKEKGDIPEGYSVSREKKERFSLILESASTNQTSMYLCASSLYLGFEEQYFGPGTRLTVT.

V and J are TRBV5-8 and TRBJ2-7, with 7 bases identical to TRBD1. This CDR3 contains 14 residues. Trimming at V came to 3 bases and at J to 2 bases, leaving 5 bases not matched to a gene. CDR1 SGHTS and CDR2 YDEGEE come from the germline V gene. The CDR3 spells CASSSWTGTYEQYF. The CDR3 region has the DNA TGTGCCAGCAGCTCCTGGACAGGCACCTACGAGCAGTACTTC.

J is TRBJ2-1 and V is TRBV5-1; D might be TRBD2 (5 bases). The CDR3 has 11 amino acids. V lost 7 bases and J 6 bases, leaving 8 bases between the germline ends. Germline CDR1 reads SGHRS; CDR2 reads YFSETQ. The CDR3 sequence is CASLRGNEQFF. CDR3 nucleotides: TGCGCCAGCCTACGGGGCAATGAGCAGTTCTTC.

The chain joins TRBV4-2 to TRBJ1-2; D is unclear. This CDR3 spans 14 amino acids. The V gene's germline CDR1 is LGHNA and CDR2 YNFKEQ. V was trimmed by 0 bases and J by 2 bases, leaving 7 bases between them. The CDR3 coding sequence is TGTGCCAGCAGCCAAGACCCAGCAAACTATGGCTACACCTTC. It specifies CASSQDPANYGYTF.